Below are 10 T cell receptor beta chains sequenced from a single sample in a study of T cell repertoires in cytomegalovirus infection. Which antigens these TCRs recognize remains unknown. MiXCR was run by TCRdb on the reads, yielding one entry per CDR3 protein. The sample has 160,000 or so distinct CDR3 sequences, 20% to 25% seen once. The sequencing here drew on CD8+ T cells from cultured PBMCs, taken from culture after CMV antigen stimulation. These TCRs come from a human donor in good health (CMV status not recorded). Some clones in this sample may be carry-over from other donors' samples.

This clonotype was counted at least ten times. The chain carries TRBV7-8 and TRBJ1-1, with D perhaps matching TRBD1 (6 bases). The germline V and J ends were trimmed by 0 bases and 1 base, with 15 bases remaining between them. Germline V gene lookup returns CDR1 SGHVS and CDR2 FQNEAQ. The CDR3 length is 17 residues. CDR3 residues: CASSLAGRGQGNTEAFF. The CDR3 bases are TGTGCCAGCAGCTTAGCGGGACGGGGGCAGGGGAACACTGAAGCTTTCTTT.

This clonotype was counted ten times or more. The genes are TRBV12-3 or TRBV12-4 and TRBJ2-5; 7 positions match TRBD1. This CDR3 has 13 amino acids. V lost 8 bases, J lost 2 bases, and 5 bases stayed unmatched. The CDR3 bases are TGTGCCAGCGGAAGACAGGGACAAGAGACCCAGTACTTC. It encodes CASGRQGQETQYF.

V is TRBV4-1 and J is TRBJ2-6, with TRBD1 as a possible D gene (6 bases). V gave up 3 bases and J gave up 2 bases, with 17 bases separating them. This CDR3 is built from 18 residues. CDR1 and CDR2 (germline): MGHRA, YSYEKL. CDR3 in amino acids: CASSQHRAGPPGANVLTF. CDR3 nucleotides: TGCGCCAGCAGCCAGCACAGGGCAGGGCCTCCTGGGGCCAACGTCCTGACTTTC.

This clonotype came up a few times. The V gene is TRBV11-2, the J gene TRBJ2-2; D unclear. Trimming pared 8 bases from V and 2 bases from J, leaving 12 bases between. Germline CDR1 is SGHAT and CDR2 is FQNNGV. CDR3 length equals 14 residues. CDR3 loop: CASEVGLNTGELFF. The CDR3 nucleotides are TGTGCCAGCGAAGTGGGTTTAAACACCGGGGAGCTGTTTTTT.

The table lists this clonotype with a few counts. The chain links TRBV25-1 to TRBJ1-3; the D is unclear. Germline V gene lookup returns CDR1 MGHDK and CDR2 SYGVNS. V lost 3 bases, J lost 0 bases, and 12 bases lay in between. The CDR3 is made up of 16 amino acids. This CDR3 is CASSDWTLGSGNTIYF. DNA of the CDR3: TGTGCCAGCAGTGATTGGACGCTGGGCTCTGGAAACACCATATATTTT.

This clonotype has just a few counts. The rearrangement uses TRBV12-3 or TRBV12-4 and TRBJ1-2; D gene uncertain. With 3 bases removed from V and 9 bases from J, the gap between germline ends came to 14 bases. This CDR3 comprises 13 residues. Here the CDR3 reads CASSLNRPGSYTF. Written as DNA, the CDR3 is TGTGCCAGCAGTTTGAATCGACCTGGTAGCTACACCTTC.

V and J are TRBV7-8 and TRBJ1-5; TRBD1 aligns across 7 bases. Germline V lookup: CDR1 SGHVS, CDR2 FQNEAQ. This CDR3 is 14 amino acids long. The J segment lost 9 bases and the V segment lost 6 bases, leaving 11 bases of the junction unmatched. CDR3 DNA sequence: TGTGCCAGCAGTTCCGGCCAGGGGGACGGGCCCCAGCATTTT. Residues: CASSSGQGDGPQHF. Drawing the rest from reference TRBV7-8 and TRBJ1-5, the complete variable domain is GAGVSQSPRYKVAKRGQDVALRCDPISGHVSLFWYQQALGQGPEFLTYFQNEAQLDKSGLPSDRFFAERPEGSVSTLKIQRTQQEDSAVYLCASSSGQGDGPQHFGDGTRLSIL.

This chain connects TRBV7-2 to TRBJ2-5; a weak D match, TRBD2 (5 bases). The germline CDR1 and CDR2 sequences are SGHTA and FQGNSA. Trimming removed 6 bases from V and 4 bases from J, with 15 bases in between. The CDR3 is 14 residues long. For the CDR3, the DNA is TGTGCCAGCAGTGTCAACGGGGTTCGAGAGACCCAGTACTTC. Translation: CASSVNGVRETQYF. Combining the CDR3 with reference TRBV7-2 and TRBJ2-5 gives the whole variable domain GAGVSQSPSNKVTEKGKDVELRCDPISGHTALYWYRQSLGQGLEFLIYFQGNSAPDKSGLPSDRFSAERTGGSVSTLTIQRTQQEDSAVYLCASSVNGVRETQYFGPGTRLLVL.

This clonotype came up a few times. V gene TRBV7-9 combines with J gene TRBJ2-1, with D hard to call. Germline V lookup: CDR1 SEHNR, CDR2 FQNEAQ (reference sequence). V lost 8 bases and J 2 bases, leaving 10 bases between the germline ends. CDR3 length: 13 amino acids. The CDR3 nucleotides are TGTGCCAGCTTTGGCATAACCTACAATGAGCAGTTCTTC. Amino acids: CASFGITYNEQFF.

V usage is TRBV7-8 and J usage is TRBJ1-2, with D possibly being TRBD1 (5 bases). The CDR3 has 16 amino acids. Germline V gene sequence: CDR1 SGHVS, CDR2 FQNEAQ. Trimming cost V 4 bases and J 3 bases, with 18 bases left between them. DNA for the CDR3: TGTGCCAGCAGCTCCGCAGGGCCGCACCAGGACTATGGCTACACCTTC. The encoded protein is CASSSAGPHQDYGYTF.